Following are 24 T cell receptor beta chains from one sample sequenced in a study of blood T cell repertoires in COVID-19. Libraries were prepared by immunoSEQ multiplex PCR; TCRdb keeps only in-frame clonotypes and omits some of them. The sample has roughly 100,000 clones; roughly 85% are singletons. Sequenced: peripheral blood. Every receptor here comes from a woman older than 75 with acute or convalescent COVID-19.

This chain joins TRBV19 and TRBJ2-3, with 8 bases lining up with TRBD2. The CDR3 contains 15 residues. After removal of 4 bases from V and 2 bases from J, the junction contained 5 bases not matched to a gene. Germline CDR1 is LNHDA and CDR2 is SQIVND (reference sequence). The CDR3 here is CASSRGSGTTDTQYF. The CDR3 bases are TGTGCCAGTAGTAGAGGTAGCGGGACCACAGATACGCAGTATTTT.

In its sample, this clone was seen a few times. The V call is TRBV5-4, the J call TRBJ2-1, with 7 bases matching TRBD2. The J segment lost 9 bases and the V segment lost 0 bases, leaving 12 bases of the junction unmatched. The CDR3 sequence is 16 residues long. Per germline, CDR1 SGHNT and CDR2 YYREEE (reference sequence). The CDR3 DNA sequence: TGTGCCAGCAGCTTGGAGACGTGGGAGGGCCTGGTTGAGCAGTTCTTC. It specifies CASSLETWEGLVEQFF.

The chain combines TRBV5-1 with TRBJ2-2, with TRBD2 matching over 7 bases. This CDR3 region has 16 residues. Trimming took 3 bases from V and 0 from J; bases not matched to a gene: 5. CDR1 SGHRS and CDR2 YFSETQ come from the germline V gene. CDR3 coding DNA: TGCGCCAGCAGCTGGGAGGGAGGAGCGAACACCGGGGAGCTGTTTTTT. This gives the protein CASSWEGGANTGELFF. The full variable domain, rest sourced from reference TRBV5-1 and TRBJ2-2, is KAGVTQTPRYLIKTRGQQVTLSCSPISGHRSVSWYQQTPGQGLQFLFEYFSETQRNKGNFPGRFSGRQFSNSRSEMNVSTLELGDSALYLCASSWEGGANTGELFFGEGSRLTVL.

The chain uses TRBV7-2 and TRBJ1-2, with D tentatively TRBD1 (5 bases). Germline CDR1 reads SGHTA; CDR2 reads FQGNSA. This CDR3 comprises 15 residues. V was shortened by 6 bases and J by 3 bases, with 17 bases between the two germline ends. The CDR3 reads CASSQRQGPDYGYTF. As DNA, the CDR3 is TGTGCCAGCAGTCAAAGGCAGGGTCCTGACTATGGCTACACCTTC.

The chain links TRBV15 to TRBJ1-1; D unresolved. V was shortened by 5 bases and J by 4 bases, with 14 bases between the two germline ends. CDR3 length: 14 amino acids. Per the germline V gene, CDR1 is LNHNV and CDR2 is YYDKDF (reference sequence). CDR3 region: CATSSQVGGTEAFF. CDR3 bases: TGTGCCACCAGCTCTCAGGTTGGAGGCACTGAAGCTTTCTTT.

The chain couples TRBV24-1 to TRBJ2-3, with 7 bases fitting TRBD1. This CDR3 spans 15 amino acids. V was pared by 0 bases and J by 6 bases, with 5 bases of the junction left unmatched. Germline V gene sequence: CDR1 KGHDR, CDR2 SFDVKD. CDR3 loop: CATSDLSQGVDTQYF. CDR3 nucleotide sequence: TGTGCCACCAGTGATTTGTCCCAGGGGGTTGATACGCAGTATTTT.

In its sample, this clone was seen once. The CDR3 sequence is CASSPPRGRNTGELFF. DNA for the CDR3: TGTGCCAGCAGCCCGCCCAGGGGGAGGAACACCGGGGAGCTGTTTTTT. The rearrangement uses TRBV5-4 and TRBJ2-2; 7 nucleotides agree with TRBD1. Trimming took 4 bases from V and 1 from J; bases not matched to a gene: 7. From germline, CDR1 is SGHNT and CDR2 YYREEE (reference sequence). The CDR3 is made up of 16 amino acids.

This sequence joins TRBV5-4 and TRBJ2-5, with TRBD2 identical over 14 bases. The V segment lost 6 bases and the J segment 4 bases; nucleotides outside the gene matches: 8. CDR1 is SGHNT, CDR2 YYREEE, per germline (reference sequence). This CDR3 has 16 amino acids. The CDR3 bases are TGTGCCAGCACTAAGGGACTAGCGGGAGTAAGAGAGACCCAGTACTTC. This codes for CASTKGLAGVRETQYF.

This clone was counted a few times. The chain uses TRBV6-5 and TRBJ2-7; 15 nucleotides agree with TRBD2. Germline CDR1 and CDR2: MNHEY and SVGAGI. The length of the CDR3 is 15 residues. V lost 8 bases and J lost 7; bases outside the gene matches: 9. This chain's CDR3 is CASGTSGGQFREQYF. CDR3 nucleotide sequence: TGTGCCAGCGGGACTAGCGGGGGGCAATTTCGGGAGCAGTACTTC.

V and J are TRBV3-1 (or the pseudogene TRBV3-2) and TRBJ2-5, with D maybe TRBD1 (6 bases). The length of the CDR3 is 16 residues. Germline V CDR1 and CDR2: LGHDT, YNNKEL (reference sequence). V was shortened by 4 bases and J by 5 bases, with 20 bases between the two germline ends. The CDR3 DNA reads TGTGCCAGCAGCCCATACAGGGTTGGGGGCAGGGAGACCCAGTACTTC. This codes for CASSPYRVGGRETQYF.

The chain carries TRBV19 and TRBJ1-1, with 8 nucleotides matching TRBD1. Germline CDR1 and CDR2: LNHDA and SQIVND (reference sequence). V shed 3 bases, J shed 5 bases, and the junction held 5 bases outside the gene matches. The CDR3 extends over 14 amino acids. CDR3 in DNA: TGTGCCAGTAGTATTCAGAGGGACAGGACTGAAGCTTTCTTT. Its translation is CASSIQRDRTEAFF.

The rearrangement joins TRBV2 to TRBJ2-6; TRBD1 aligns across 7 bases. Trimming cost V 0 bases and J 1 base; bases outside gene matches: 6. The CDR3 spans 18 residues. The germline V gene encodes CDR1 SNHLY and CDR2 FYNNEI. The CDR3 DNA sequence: TGTGCCAGCAGTGAAGCGAGACAGGGCGGTTCTGGGGCCAACGTCCTGACTTTC. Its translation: CASSEARQGGSGANVLTF. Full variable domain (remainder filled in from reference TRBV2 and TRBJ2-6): EPEVTQTPSHQVTQMGQEVILRCVPISNHLYFYWYRQILGQKVEFLVSFYNNEISEKSEIFDDQFSVERPDGSNFTLKIRSTKLEDSAMYFCASSEARQGGSGANVLTFGAGSRLTVL.

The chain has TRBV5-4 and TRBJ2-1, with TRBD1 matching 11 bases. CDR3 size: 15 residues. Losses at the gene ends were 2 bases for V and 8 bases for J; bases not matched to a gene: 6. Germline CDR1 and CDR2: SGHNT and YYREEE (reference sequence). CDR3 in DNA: TGTGCCAGCAGCTTTTGGACAGGGGGCCGGGATGAGCAGTTCTTC. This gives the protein CASSFWTGGRDEQFF.

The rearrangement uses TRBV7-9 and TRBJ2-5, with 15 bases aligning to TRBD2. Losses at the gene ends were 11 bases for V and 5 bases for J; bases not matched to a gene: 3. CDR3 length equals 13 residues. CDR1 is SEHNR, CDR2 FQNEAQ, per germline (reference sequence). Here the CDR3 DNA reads TGTGCCGGGGGACTAGCGGGAGGTGAGACCCAGTACTTC. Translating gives CAGGLAGGETQYF.

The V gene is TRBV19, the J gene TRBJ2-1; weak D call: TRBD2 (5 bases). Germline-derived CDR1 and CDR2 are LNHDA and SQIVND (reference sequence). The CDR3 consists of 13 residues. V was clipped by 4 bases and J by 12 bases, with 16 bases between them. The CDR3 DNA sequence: TGTGCCAGTAGTAGCCAGGCGGGTCTGTGGCAGTTCTTC. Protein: CASSSQAGLWQFF. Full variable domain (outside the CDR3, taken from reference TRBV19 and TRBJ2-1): DGGITQSPKYLFRKEGQNVTLSCEQNLNHDAMYWYRQDPGQGLRLIYYSQIVNDFQKGDIAEGYSVSREKKESFPLTVTSAQKNPTAFYLCASSSQAGLWQFFGPGTRLTVL.

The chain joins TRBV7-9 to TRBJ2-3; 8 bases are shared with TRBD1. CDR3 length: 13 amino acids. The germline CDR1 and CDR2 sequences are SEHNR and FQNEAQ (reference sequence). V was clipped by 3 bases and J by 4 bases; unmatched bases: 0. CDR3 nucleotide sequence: TGTGCCAGCAGCTTGGACAGGGCAGATACGCAGTATTTT. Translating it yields CASSLDRADTQYF.

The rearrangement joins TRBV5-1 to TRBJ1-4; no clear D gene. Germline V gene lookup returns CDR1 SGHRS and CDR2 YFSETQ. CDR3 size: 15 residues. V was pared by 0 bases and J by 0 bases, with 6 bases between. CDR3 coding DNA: TGCGCCAGCAGCTTGGACTTTGCAACTAATGAAAAACTGTTTTTT. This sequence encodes CASSLDFATNEKLFF.

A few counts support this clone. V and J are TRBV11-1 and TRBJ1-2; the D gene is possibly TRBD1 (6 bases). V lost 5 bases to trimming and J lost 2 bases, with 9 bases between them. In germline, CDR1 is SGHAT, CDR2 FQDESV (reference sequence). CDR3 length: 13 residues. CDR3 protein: CASSTGHNYGYTF. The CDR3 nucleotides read TGTGCCAGCAGCACGGGACACAACTATGGCTACACCTTC.

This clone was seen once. CDR3 region: CASSPASGKETQYF. As DNA, the CDR3 is TGTGCCAGCAGCCCGGCTAGCGGGAAAGAGACCCAGTACTTC. V usage is TRBV3-1 (or the pseudogene TRBV3-2) and J usage is TRBJ2-5; 9 positions agree with TRBD2. Per the germline V gene, CDR1 is LGHDT and CDR2 is YNNKEL (reference sequence). The junction had 3 bases not matched to a gene; V was cut back by 4 bases and J by 3 bases. This CDR3 comprises 14 residues.

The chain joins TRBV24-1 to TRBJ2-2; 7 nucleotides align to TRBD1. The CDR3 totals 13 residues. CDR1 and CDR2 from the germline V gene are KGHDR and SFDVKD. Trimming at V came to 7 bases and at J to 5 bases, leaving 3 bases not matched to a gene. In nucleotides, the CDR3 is TGTGCCACCAGGACAGGGTTTACCGGGGAGCTGTTTTTT. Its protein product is CATRTGFTGELFF.

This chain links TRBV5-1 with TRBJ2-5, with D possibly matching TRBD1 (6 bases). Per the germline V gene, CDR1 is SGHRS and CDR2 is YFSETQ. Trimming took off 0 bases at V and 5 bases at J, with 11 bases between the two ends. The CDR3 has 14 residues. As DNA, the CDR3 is TGCGCCAGCAGCTTGGCGACAGGTCCTGAGACCCAGTACTTC. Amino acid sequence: CASSLATGPETQYF.

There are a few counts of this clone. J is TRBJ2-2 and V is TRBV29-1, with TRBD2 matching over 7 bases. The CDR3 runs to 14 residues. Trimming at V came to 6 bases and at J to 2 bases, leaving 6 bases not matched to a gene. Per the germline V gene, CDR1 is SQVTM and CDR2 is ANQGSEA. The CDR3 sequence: CSVSSGTNTGELFF. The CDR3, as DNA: TGCAGCGTATCCAGCGGGACTAACACCGGGGAGCTGTTTTTT.

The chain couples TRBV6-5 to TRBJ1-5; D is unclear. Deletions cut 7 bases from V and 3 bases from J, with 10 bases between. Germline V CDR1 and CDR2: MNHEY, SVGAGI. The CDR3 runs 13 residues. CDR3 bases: TGTGCCAGCATCCGCGATCTCAATCAGCCCCAGCATTTT. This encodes CASIRDLNQPQHF.

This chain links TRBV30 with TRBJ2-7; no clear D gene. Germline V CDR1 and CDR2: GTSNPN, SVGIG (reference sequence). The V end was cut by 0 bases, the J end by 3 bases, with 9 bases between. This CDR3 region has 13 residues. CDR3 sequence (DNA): TGTGCCTGGAGTGTAGTCAACAGCTACGAGCAGTACGTC. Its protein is CAWSVVNSYEQYV.